These 28 T cell receptor beta chains originate from one sample sequenced in a study of cytotoxic CD8 clonotypes in ibrutinib-treated CLL. The protocol was immunoSEQ multiplex PCR, while the TCRdb copy is restricted to in-frame clones and leaves out a portion. The data show fewer than 400,000 clones, 67% seen once. The input for sequencing was PBMCs, taken after 36 months of ibrutinib treatment. These receptors all stem from a human donor with chronic lymphocytic leukemia.

CDR3: CASSSGLAGVADTQYF. The CDR3 bases are TGCGCCAGCAGCTCCGGACTAGCGGGCGTAGCAGATACGCAGTATTTT. The rearrangement links TRBV5-1 to TRBJ2-3, with TRBD2 matching 11 bases. This CDR3 is 16 amino acids long. Germline V gene sequence: CDR1 SGHRS, CDR2 YFSETQ. Germline trimming cut 3 bases from V and 4 bases from J; bases unmatched to any gene: 7.

This clone was picked up one time. The chain uses TRBV27 and TRBJ1-5, with D maybe TRBD1 (6 bases). Germline V CDR1 and CDR2: MNHEY, SMNVEV (reference sequence). The CDR3 runs to 16 residues. Trimming stripped 5 bases from V and 2 bases from J, with 16 bases between. The CDR3 DNA reads as TGTGCCAGCAGTAATCGGGGGCTCGGTGGCAATCAGCCCCAGCATTTT. Protein sequence: CASSNRGLGGNQPQHF.

This clone has more than one count but fewer than ten. The rearrangement joins TRBV7-3 to TRBJ2-5, with 8 bases fitting TRBD2. Germline V CDR1 and CDR2: SGHTA, FQGTGA. This CDR3 comprises 17 residues. J lost 5 bases, V lost 2 bases, and 13 bases had no gene match. Written as DNA, the CDR3 is TGTGCCAGCAGCTTAGGCCTTCCCGGGACTAGTACCGAGACCCAGTACTTC. It translates to CASSLGLPGTSTETQYF.

The rearrangement uses TRBV28 and TRBJ1-4, with 7 positions matching TRBD1. Germline-derived CDR1 and CDR2 are MDHEN and SYDVKM. The V segment lost 5 bases and the J segment 5 bases; nucleotides outside the gene matches: 8. The CDR3 spans 15 residues. The CDR3 sequence: CASSAQGVLNEKLFF. The CDR3 bases are TGTGCCAGCAGTGCGCAGGGGGTCTTGAATGAAAAACTGTTTTTT.

The genes are TRBV25-1 and TRBJ1-4; TRBD1 might be the D (6 bases). Germline values: CDR1 MGHDK, CDR2 SYGVNS. Trimming shortened V by 6 bases and J by 4 bases, and 9 bases separated the two germline ends. The CDR3 runs to 13 residues. The CDR3 sequence: CASSRQVNEKLFF. Written as DNA, the CDR3 is TGTGCCAGCAGCCGACAGGTTAATGAAAAACTGTTTTTT.

The chain joins TRBV5-4 to TRBJ1-3; TRBD1 is a possible D gene (5 bases). Trimming took 2 bases from V and 1 from J, leaving 13 bases between them. Germline assignment: CDR1 SGHNT and CDR2 YYREEE (reference sequence). The CDR3 has 16 amino acids. CDR3 sequence reads: CASSFGGPFSGNTIYF. The CDR3 bases are TGTGCCAGCAGCTTTGGGGGACCCTTTTCTGGAAACACCATATATTTT. Combining the CDR3 with reference TRBV5-4 and TRBJ1-3 gives the whole variable domain ETGVTQSPTHLIKTRGQQVTLRCSSQSGHNTVSWYQQALGQGPQFIFQYYREEENGRGNFPPRFSGLQFPNYSSELNVNALELDDSALYLCASSFGGPFSGNTIYFGEGSWLTVV.

V and J are TRBV29-1 and TRBJ2-1; the match to TRBD1 covers 9 bases. J gave up 5 bases and V 6 bases, and 11 bases lay outside the gene matches. The CDR3 is 15 residues long. CDR1 SQVTM and CDR2 ANQGSEA come from the germline V gene. Here the CDR3 reads CSVGRRDREHNEQFF. For the CDR3, the DNA is TGCAGCGTCGGCCGCCGGGACAGGGAACACAATGAGCAGTTCTTC.

The chain carries TRBV10-3 and TRBJ2-2; 11 nucleotides line up with TRBD2. Per germline, CDR1 ENHRY and CDR2 SYGVKD. Trimming took 10 bases from V and 2 from J; bases not matched to a gene: 3. The CDR3 covers 14 residues. CDR3 coding DNA: TGTGCCACGGGGACTAGCGGAAACACCGGGGAGCTGTTTTTT. This encodes CATGTSGNTGELFF.

This clone was seen more than once but under ten times. The chain uses TRBV6-5 and TRBJ2-1; the D is unclear. CDR3 length: 12 residues. Germline V CDR1 and CDR2: MNHEY, SVGAGI. The CDR3 loop reads CQVRSSDNEQFF. The CDR3, as DNA: TGTCAGGTCAGGTCTAGTGATAATGAGCAGTTCTTC.

The V and J genes are TRBV19 and TRBJ2-1; 9 bases match TRBD2. Looked up from germline, CDR1 is LNHDA and CDR2 is SQIVND (reference sequence). V lost 3 bases and J lost 6; bases outside the gene matches: 6. The CDR3 is made up of 15 amino acids. The DNA of the CDR3 is TGTGCCAGTAGTATCGCTAGCGGGACCTTCAATGAGCAGTTCTTC. Encoded protein: CASSIASGTFNEQFF.

This clone was counted only a few times. This chain joins TRBV27 and TRBJ1-5, with 8 bases lining up with TRBD1. The CDR3 is 13 amino acids. Germline trimming cut 8 bases from V and 6 bases from J; bases unmatched to any gene: 6. Per the germline V gene, CDR1 is MNHEY and CDR2 is SMNVEV (reference sequence). The CDR3 here is CASRTGPSQPQHF. CDR3 bases: TGTGCCAGCCGGACAGGGCCTAGTCAGCCCCAGCATTTT.

The V call is TRBV5-1, the J call TRBJ1-1; unclear D gene. The V end lost 1 base, the J end lost 4 bases, and 17 bases lay between the germline ends. The CDR3 spans 16 residues. Germline values: CDR1 SGHRS, CDR2 YFSETQ. In nucleotides, the CDR3 is TGCGCCAGCAGCTTGATCTCAAGGTGGTGGGGCACTGAAGCTTTCTTT. Residues: CASSLISRWWGTEAFF.

The chain employs TRBV5-1 and TRBJ2-7, with D perhaps TRBD1 (6 bases). This CDR3 has 14 amino acids. The germline V and J ends were trimmed by 4 bases and 6 bases, with 17 bases remaining between them. CDR1 and CDR2 from the germline V gene are SGHRS and YFSETQ. Written as DNA, the CDR3 is TGCGCCAGCAGCGCCGCGACAGGCGGGTCCGAGCAGTACTTC. Encoded protein: CASSAATGGSEQYF.

The CDR3 DNA reads as TGTGCCAGCAGCTTACCGGGCCCCGGGGTCGACGAGCAGTACTTC. Its translation is CASSLPGPGVDEQYF. V is TRBV5-4 and J is TRBJ2-7; the D gene is possibly TRBD2 (5 bases). Germline V gene sequence: CDR1 SGHNT, CDR2 YYREEE (reference sequence). This CDR3 contains 15 residues. V lost 2 bases and J 5 bases, leaving 17 bases between the germline ends.

This clone was counted between two and nine times. The rearrangement uses TRBV18 and TRBJ2-7; maybe TRBD2 (5 bases). CDR1 KGHSH and CDR2 LQKENI come from the germline V gene. V lost 6 bases to trimming and J lost 7 bases, with 13 bases between them. The CDR3 has 12 amino acids. The CDR3 here is CASSGNEQEQYF. The DNA for the CDR3 is TGTGCCAGCTCCGGGAACGAGCAAGAGCAGTACTTC.

This clone has more than one count but fewer than ten. The V call is TRBV5-6, the J call TRBJ1-2; no reliable D call. From germline, CDR1 is SGHDT and CDR2 YYEEEE. V was cut by 5 bases and J by 8 bases, with 13 bases left in between. The CDR3 loop spans 12 amino acids. CDR3 sequence: CASRFSELGYTF. The CDR3, as DNA: TGTGCCAGCAGGTTCTCGGAACTGGGCTACACCTTC.

The V gene is TRBV6-5, the J gene TRBJ1-5; D is perhaps TRBD1 (5 bases). V lost 0 bases and J lost 5, with 8 bases in between. The CDR3 contains 14 residues. CDR1 MNHEY and CDR2 SVGAGI come from the germline V gene. CDR3: CASSYSIGDQPQHF. CDR3 nucleotide sequence: TGTGCCAGCAGTTACTCGATAGGGGATCAGCCCCAGCATTTT.

This chain joins TRBV5-1 and TRBJ2-4; D might be TRBD1 (6 bases). V lost 2 bases and J 2 bases, leaving 14 bases between the germline ends. CDR3 length equals 16 residues. The germline V gene encodes CDR1 SGHRS and CDR2 YFSETQ. The CDR3 here is CASSLTTGNPKNIQYF. CDR3 bases: TGCGCCAGCAGCTTAACTACAGGGAATCCCAAAAACATTCAGTACTTC.

The chain links TRBV7-8 to TRBJ1-2, with TRBD1 identical over 7 bases. This CDR3 comprises 13 residues. Losses at the gene ends were 5 bases for V and 4 bases for J; bases not matched to a gene: 4. Per the germline V gene, CDR1 is SGHVS and CDR2 is FQNEAQ. CDR3 DNA sequence: TGTGCCAGCAGCCGAGGGACAGCCTATGGCTACACCTTC. Its protein is CASSRGTAYGYTF.

CDR3 DNA: TGTGCCAGCAGCCCGGGAAGGTCGGGGACAGTTGAAAAACTGTTTTTT. It yields the protein CASSPGRSGTVEKLFF. The J gene is TRBJ1-4, the V gene TRBV9, with 7 bases aligning to TRBD1. Germline V CDR1 and CDR2: SGDLS, YYNGEE. The CDR3 contains 16 residues. With 4 bases clipped from V and 7 bases from J, the junction kept 13 bases outside the gene matches. Complete variable domain (other parts from reference TRBV9 and TRBJ1-4): DSGVTQTPKHLITATGQRVTLRCSPRSGDLSVYWYQQSLDQGLQFLIQYYNGEERAKGNILERFSAQQFPDLHSELNLSSLELGDSALYFCASSPGRSGTVEKLFFGSGTQLSVL.

This clone was seen a single time. The rearrangement joins TRBV7-2 to TRBJ1-2; D unresolved. The CDR3 length is 13 residues. Trimming stripped 1 base from V and 5 bases from J, with 8 bases between. Germline CDR1 reads SGHTA; CDR2 reads FQGNSA. The CDR3 loop reads CASSLDREYGYTF. As DNA, the CDR3 is TGTGCCAGCAGCTTAGATAGGGAATATGGCTACACCTTC.

The V gene is TRBV29-1, the J gene TRBJ2-1; TRBD2 might be the D (5 bases). This CDR3 comprises 17 residues. The V end was cut by 4 bases, the J end by 5 bases, with 24 bases between. Germline V gene lookup returns CDR1 SQVTM and CDR2 ANQGSEA. The CDR3 DNA reads TGCAGCGTTGCCCCATTGGGGAACCCGGAGGTCCACAATGAGCAGTTCTTC. Its protein product is CSVAPLGNPEVHNEQFF.

This clone was recorded only once. This chain connects TRBV15 to TRBJ2-5, with TRBD1 matching 11 bases. V shed 5 bases and J 5 bases; nucleotides not matched to a gene: 10. The CDR3 is made up of 16 amino acids. Germline CDR1 reads LNHNV; CDR2 reads YYDKDF (reference sequence). The CDR3 is CATSPDRGLSRETQYF. The CDR3 nucleotides read TGTGCCACCAGCCCGGACAGGGGGCTATCGAGGGAGACCCAGTACTTC.

The CDR3 loop reads CASSVDGRTQETQYF. As DNA, the CDR3 is TGTGCCAGCAGCGTAGACGGGCGGACCCAAGAGACCCAGTACTTC. The rearrangement joins TRBV9 to TRBJ2-5, with unresolved D. Germline-derived CDR1 and CDR2 are SGDLS and YYNGEE. This CDR3 spans 15 amino acids. V was clipped by 0 bases and J by 1 base, with 10 bases between them.

This chain connects TRBV6-6 to TRBJ2-7, with 8 nucleotides matching TRBD2. From germline, CDR1 is MNHNY and CDR2 SVGAGI (reference sequence). This CDR3 is 16 amino acids long. The J segment lost 0 bases and the V segment lost 0 bases, leaving 4 bases of the junction unmatched. The CDR3 sequence: CASSYSFSGSSYEQYF. CDR3 coding DNA: TGTGCCAGCAGTTACTCTTTCAGCGGGAGCTCCTACGAGCAGTACTTC.

Written as DNA, the CDR3 is TGTGCCAGCTCAACGGACGACTCGCGGTCCGAGCAGTACTTC. Encoded protein: CASSTDDSRSEQYF. The chain recombines TRBV18 with TRBJ2-7; D is ambiguous. CDR1 is KGHSH and CDR2 is LQKENI in the germline V gene. V was pared by 5 bases and J by 6 bases, with 17 bases between. The length of the CDR3 is 14 residues.

Note on this clone: Different DNA sequences within this sample yield the same CDR3. The V gene is TRBV29-1, the J gene TRBJ2-3, with 7 bases identical to TRBD1. The V segment lost 3 bases and the J segment 0 bases; nucleotides outside the gene matches: 6. Looked up from germline, CDR1 is SQVTM and CDR2 is ANQGSEA. This CDR3 contains 15 residues. CDR3 coding DNA: TGCAGCGTTGAGAAACAGGGGACAAGCACAGATACGCAGTATTTT. This codes for CSVEKQGTSTDTQYF.

The rearrangement links TRBV29-1 to TRBJ2-7, with unresolved D. The ends were cut back, 2 bases at V and 2 bases at J, with 19 bases in the middle. CDR1 is SQVTM and CDR2 is ANQGSEA in the germline V gene. The CDR3 contains 16 residues. The CDR3 DNA reads as TGCAGCGTTGAACCCCGCATTCACTTCGGTGCCTACGAGCAGTACTTC. Its translation: CSVEPRIHFGAYEQYF.